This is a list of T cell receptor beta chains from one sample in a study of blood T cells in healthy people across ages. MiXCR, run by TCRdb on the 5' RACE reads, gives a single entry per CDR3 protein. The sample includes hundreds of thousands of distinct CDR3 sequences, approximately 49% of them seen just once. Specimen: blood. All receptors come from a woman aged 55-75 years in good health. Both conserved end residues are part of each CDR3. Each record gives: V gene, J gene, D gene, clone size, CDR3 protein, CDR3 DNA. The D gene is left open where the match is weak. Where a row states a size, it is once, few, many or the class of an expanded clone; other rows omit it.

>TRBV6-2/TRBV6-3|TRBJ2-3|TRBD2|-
CASRGLAGGLRRIDTQYF
TGTGCCAGCAGAGGACTAGCGGGGGGACTCCGGCGTATCGATACGCAGTATTTT
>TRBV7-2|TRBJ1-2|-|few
CASSPEIYGYTF
TGTGCCAGCAGCCCGGAAATCTATGGCTACACCTTC
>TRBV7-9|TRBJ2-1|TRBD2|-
CASSREALNEQFF
TGTGCCAGCAGCCGGGAGGCACTTAATGAGCAGTTCTTC
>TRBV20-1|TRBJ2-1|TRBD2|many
CSARTSVNEQFF
TGCAGTGCAAGGACTAGTGTTAATGAGCAGTTCTTC
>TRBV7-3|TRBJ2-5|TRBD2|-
CASSLTGGRGWGETQYF
TGTGCCAGCAGCTTAACCGGCGGGAGAGGATGGGGAGAGACCCAGTACTTC
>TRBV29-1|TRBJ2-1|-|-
CSVDESVNEQFF
TGCAGCGTTGATGAGAGCGTCAATGAGCAGTTCTTC
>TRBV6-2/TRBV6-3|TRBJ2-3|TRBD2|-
CASITSGMRNTDTQYF
TGTGCCAGCATTACTAGCGGGATGAGAAACACAGATACGCAGTATTTT
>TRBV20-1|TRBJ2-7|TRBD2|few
CSARKREPYEQYF
TGCAGTGCACGAAAGCGGGAGCCCTACGAGCAGTACTTC
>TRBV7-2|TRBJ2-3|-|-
CASSYPHRGGSTDTQYF
TGTGCCAGCAGCTACCCCCACCGAGGGGGATCGACAGATACGCAGTATTTT
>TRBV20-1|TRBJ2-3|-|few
CSALHPYLADTQYF
TGCAGTGCCCTTCACCCGTACCTCGCAGATACGCAGTATTTT
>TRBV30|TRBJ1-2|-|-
CAWSVKTASYGYTF
TGTGCCTGGAGTGTAAAGACAGCCTCCTATGGCTACACCTTC